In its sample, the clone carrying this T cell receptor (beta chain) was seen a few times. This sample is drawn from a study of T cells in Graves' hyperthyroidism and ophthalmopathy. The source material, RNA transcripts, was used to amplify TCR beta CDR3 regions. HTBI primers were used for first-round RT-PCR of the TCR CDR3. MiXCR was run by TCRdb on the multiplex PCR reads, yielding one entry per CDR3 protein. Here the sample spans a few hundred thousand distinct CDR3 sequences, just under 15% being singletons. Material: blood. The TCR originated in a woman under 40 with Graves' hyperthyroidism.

This CDR3 reads CASGEGSSYNEQFF. In DNA form, the CDR3 reads TGTGCCAGCGGCGAGGGGAGCTCCTACAATGAGCAGTTCTTC. The genes are TRBV6-2 or TRBV6-3 and TRBJ2-1; D might be TRBD1 or TRBD2, each matching 5 bases. CDR3 length equals 14 residues. Trimming took 8 bases from V and 0 from J, leaving 11 bases between them. Germline CDR1 reads MNHEY; CDR2 reads SVGEGT.